What follows are 11 T cell receptor beta chains derived from one specimen sequenced in a study of cytomegalovirus exposure and HLA in healthy donors. The PCR made use of 60 Vbeta and 13 Jbeta primers. Sequenced by immunoSEQ multiplex PCR; TCRdb stores in-frame clones only, minus some. The sample has 150,000 or so clones, roughly 80% seen once. Sequenced input: PBMCs. The source is a man aged 40-55 years in good health and CMV-seropositive.

The CDR3 DNA sequence: TGTGCCAGCAGGTGGGAGTCTGGTGGGGCTTTCTTT. This gives the protein CASRWESGGAFF. The chain carries TRBV7-9 and TRBJ1-1, with D hard to call. The V and J ends lost 6 bases and 11 bases respectively, with 16 bases between them. This CDR3 contains 12 residues. CDR1 SEHNR and CDR2 FQNEAQ come from the germline V gene (reference sequence). The full variable domain, completed using reference TRBV7-9 and TRBJ1-1, is DTGVSQNPRHKITKRGQNVTFRCDPISEHNRLYWYRQTLGQGPEFLTYFQNEAQLEKSRLLSDRFSAERPKGSFSTLEIQRTEQGDSAMYLCASRWESGGAFFGQGTRLTVV.

The chain has TRBV4-2 and TRBJ2-3; 7 bases line up with TRBD2. V shed 1 base, J shed 4 bases, and the junction held 8 bases outside the gene matches. Germline CDR1 reads LGHNA; CDR2 reads YNFKEQ. CDR3 length: 16 residues. The CDR3 here is CASSQAGGLDADTQYF. The CDR3 nucleotides read TGTGCCAGCAGCCAAGCCGGCGGACTAGATGCAGATACGCAGTATTTT.

The V call is TRBV2, the J call TRBJ2-4; D call uncertain. V shed 6 bases and J shed 0 bases, with 9 bases lying between them. Germline lookup yields CDR1 SNHLY and CDR2 FYNNEI. This CDR3 contains 14 residues. The DNA for the CDR3 is TGTGCCAGCAGCGAACCCCTAGCCAAAAACATTCAGTACTTC. This encodes CASSEPLAKNIQYF.

The genes are TRBV9 and TRBJ1-2; possible D gene TRBD1, 6 bases. The CDR3 has 11 amino acids. Germline CDR1 reads SGDLS; CDR2 reads YYNGEE. The CDR3 region is CASGGGPGYTF. CDR3 DNA: TGTGCAAGCGGCGGGGGCCCTGGCTACACCTTC. Complete variable domain (other parts from reference TRBV9 and TRBJ1-2): DSGVTQTPKHLITATGQRVTLRCSPRSGDLSVYWYQQSLDQGLQFLIQYYNGEERAKGNILERFSAQQFPDLHSELNLSSLELGDSALYFCASGGGPGYTFGSGTRLTVV.

The V gene is TRBV7-8, the J gene TRBJ1-3; 7 bases are shared with TRBD1. The CDR3 loop spans 15 amino acids. CDR1 SGHVS and CDR2 FQNEAQ come from the germline V gene. V lost 6 bases, J lost 8 bases, and 13 bases stayed unmatched. This CDR3 reads CASSRTGETWDTIYF. The CDR3 coding sequence is TGTGCCAGCAGTCGAACAGGGGAGACCTGGGACACCATATATTTT.

The chain uses TRBV18 and TRBJ1-1, with 7 bases lining up with TRBD1. This CDR3 region has 14 residues. V gave up 0 bases and J gave up 3 bases; unmatched junction bases: 1. Germline-derived CDR1 and CDR2 are KGHSH and LQKENI. As DNA, the CDR3 is TGTGCCAGCTCACCACCGGGACAGTACACTGAAGCTTTCTTT. Its translation is CASSPPGQYTEAFF.

The chain links TRBV28 to TRBJ2-4, with D possibly TRBD1 on 5 matching bases. V was pared by 0 bases and J by 5 bases, with 8 bases between. The CDR3 totals 14 residues. Per the germline V gene, CDR1 is MDHEN and CDR2 is SYDVKM. The CDR3 nucleotides are TGTGCCAGCAGTTTATGGGGGCAGGAAAACATTCAGTACTTC. Translated: CASSLWGQENIQYF.

The V and J genes are TRBV19 and TRBJ2-1; 7 nucleotides align to TRBD1. CDR1 LNHDA and CDR2 SQIVND come from the germline V gene (reference sequence). The CDR3 is 15 amino acids. Trimming at V came to 6 bases and at J to 5 bases, leaving 10 bases not matched to a gene. Here the CDR3 reads CASSPSGTADNEQFF. In DNA form, the CDR3 reads TGTGCCAGTAGCCCGTCGGGGACAGCGGACAATGAGCAGTTCTTC.

The chain has TRBV10-3 and TRBJ2-3, with D maybe TRBD1 (5 bases). The CDR3 is 15 amino acids. V was clipped by 5 bases and J by 4 bases, with 16 bases between them. The germline V gene has CDR1 ENHRY and CDR2 SYGVKD. CDR3 amino acids: CAISKVQGIADTQYF. CDR3 DNA: TGTGCCATCAGTAAGGTGCAGGGAATCGCAGATACGCAGTATTTT.

The rearrangement uses TRBV23-1 and TRBJ1-5; D gene uncertain. TRBV23-1 is an ORF; its function is uncertain. The CDR3 spans 15 residues. V was pared by 0 bases and J by 1 base, with 7 bases between. The CDR3 DNA sequence: TGCGCCAGCAGTCAATCGGAGGAGAGCAATCAGCCCCAGCATTTT. Its protein is CASSQSEESNQPQHF.

The chain combines TRBV4-3 with TRBJ2-2, with D maybe TRBD2 (5 bases). From germline, CDR1 is LGHNA and CDR2 YSLEER. Trimming removed 0 bases from V and 7 bases from J, with 9 bases in between. The CDR3 is made up of 14 amino acids. This CDR3 reads CASSQDTGSGELFF. The CDR3 DNA reads TGCGCCAGCAGCCAAGATACGGGGAGCGGGGAGCTGTTTTTT.